The clone carrying this T cell receptor (beta chain) was seen ten or more times. Trimming at V came to 2 bases and at J to 3 bases, leaving 6 bases not matched to a gene. Germline-derived CDR1 and CDR2 are SGHTA and FQGTGA. CDR3 size: 16 residues. These data belong to a study of T cells in Graves' hyperthyroidism and ophthalmopathy. From RNA transcripts, TCR beta CDR3 regions were amplified. The TCR CDR3 was amplified in a first-round RT-PCR using the HTBI primer set. TCRdb re-analysed the multiplex PCR reads in MiXCR, keeping a single row per CDR3 protein. Found here are approximately 600,000 distinct CDR3 sequences, 20% to 25% of them singletons; the top ten hold 34%.

Sequenced sample: blood. This TCR derives from a man aged 25-45 years with Graves' ophthalmopathy. J is TRBJ2-2 and V is TRBV7-3; 7 nucleotides agree with TRBD2. As DNA, the CDR3 is TGTGCCAGCAGCTTAGAACGGCTAGCGGACACCGGGGAGCTGTTTTTT. Protein: CASSLERLADTGELFF.